Reported below is one T cell receptor (beta chain). The antigen it recognizes is unknown. No much larger clone is present one base from it, and per-base qualities are unavailable. Genomic DNA was extracted from sorted cells for sequencing of the TCRbeta CDR3 region. The immunoSEQ Assay was used to sequence the TCRbeta CDR3 regions. The source is immuneACCESS, and TCRdb retained only in-frame sequences with V and J called. Part of the clones is not carried over; for the studies checked, unresolved V genes explain less than half of this, and the remainder is unexplained. This sample holds over 90,000 clones; approximately 95% were observed only once. 0.18% of the sample goes to the ten largest clones. The data stem from a study of OX40 agonist ivuxolimab in advanced cancers. For the study in its entirety: Ivuxolimab was an agonistic, fully human IgG2 monoclonal antibody directed against OX40 (CD134), a costimulatory receptor. Intravenous ivuxolimab was administered to patients every 2 weeks at six dose levels: 0.01, 0.1, 0.3, 1.5, 3 and 10 mg/kg. Among the approximately 50 dose-escalation patients, 19 had hepatocellular carcinoma, about 15 melanoma, 9 renal cell carcinoma and 9 head and neck cancer. In the dose-escalation cohort, approximately 80% of patients were male, and the mean age was around 60 years with a range of roughly 23 to 79. Prior anti-PD-1, anti-PD-L1 or anti-CTLA-4 therapy was permitted, and 40% of dose-escalation patients had received checkpoint inhibitors. Partial responses were achieved by three dose-escalation patients, of whom one had hepatocellular carcinoma and two had cutaneous melanoma. Peripheral TCRbeta sequencing was intended to test whether TCR sequence diversity was altered and clonal T-cell expansion was caused by ivuxolimab. The monotherapy dose-escalation portion (N of about 52 patients) of the phase I ivuxolimab trial is reported in the paper. General conclusions and limits of the study: The antigen specificity of the peripheral T cells that underwent clonal expansion was not determined. In partial responders in the 0.1-3.0 mg/kg groups, normalized peripheral clonal expansion was found to be among the lowest, especially among CD8+ T cells. At doses from 0.1 to 3.0 mg/kg, clonal expansion was seen in both CD4+ and CD8+ blood T cells between baseline and week 6. Low levels of normalized T-cell clonal expansion were also seen in some patients who did not respond. After ivuxolimab, CD8+ T cells had more expanded clones than CD4+ T cells on average.

The trial excluded patients who had a history of autoimmune disease or who were on systemic immunosuppression. Peripheral blood for TCR sequencing was collected from all dose cohorts at baseline, on cycle 4 day 1, and on cycle 7 day 1. Samples came from an open-label, multicenter, first-in-human phase I dose-escalation trial of ivuxolimab. The trial enrolled adults with locally advanced or metastatic head and neck squamous cell, hepatocellular, melanoma or renal cell carcinoma. Before TCR sequencing, CD4+ T cells and CD8+ T cells from peripheral blood were sorted into separate populations. V is clipped by 2 bases and J by 0 bases, and the sequence between their germline boundaries is 14 bases long. The CDR3 covers 16 residues, taking in both the cysteine and the phenylalanine. CDR3 DNA only is kept here, 48 bases in frame from base 1. The germline V gene gives CDR1 as SGDLS and CDR2 as YYNGEE.

The sequence derives from an adult with an advanced solid tumor such as melanoma, head and neck, liver or kidney cancer. The input for sequencing was CD4+ or CD8+ T cells sorted from blood, taken in a trial of the OX40 agonist ivuxolimab. The V and J genes are TRBV9 and TRBJ2-5; the best D guess is TRBD2, with 6 bases matching. The CDR3 is CASSVFSSAYQETQYF. The nucleotides are TGTGCCAGCAGCGTGTTTTCTAGCGCGTACCAAGAGACCCAGTACTTC.